This is a list of T cell receptor beta chains from one sample in a study of blood T cell repertoires in COVID-19. Assay used: immunoSEQ multiplex PCR; TCRdb lists only in-frame clones, some missing. The table lists around 75,000 clones, about 88% of them singletons, with 3% to 5% in the top ten. The material sequenced was peripheral blood. These TCRs come from a man in his sixties or seventies with active COVID-19. Each CDR3 is given with its conserved first and last residue. D genes are given only for firm matches. Clone size is shown for a subset of rows, as once, few, many or a class of expanded clone.

CDR3	DNA	size	D	V	J
CASSSAGLAAYEQYF	TGTGCCAGCAGCTCGGCGGGACTAGCGGCCTACGAGCAGTACTTC	.	TRBD2	TRBV4-2	TRBJ2-7
CASSPWDSSYTF	TGTGCCAGCAGCCCCTGGGACAGTTCCTACACCTTC	.	TRBD1	TRBV3-1/TRBV3-2	TRBJ1-2
CASSYSLGQSTEAFF	TGTGCCAGCAGTTACTCTCTGGGCCAGAGCACTGAAGCTTTCTTT	.	.	TRBV6-5	TRBJ1-1
CSVAQDTTAGNTIYF	TGCAGCGTTGCCCAGGACACTACCGCTGGAAACACCATATATTTT	.	.	TRBV29-1	TRBJ1-3
CATRGGSGEQYF	TGTGCCACCCGGGGGGGTTCGGGCGAGCAGTACTTC	.	TRBD2	TRBV27	TRBJ2-7
CASSVGLAPYEQYF	TGTGCCAGCAGCGTAGGGCTAGCACCCTACGAGCAGTACTTC	.	.	TRBV9	TRBJ2-7
CASSRRGTGASYEQYF	TGTGCCAGCAGCCGCCGGGGGACAGGGGCCTCCTACGAGCAGTACTTC	.	TRBD1	TRBV5-4	TRBJ2-7
CASSGTGGDGYTF	TGTGCCAGCAGTGGAACAGGGGGCGATGGCTACACCTTC	.	TRBD1	TRBV25-1	TRBJ1-2
CAWRAAGANVLTF	TGTGCCTGGAGGGCCGCTGGGGCCAACGTCCTGACTTTC	.	.	TRBV30	TRBJ2-6
CASSPNRGSLYGYTF	TGTGCCAGCAGTCCCAACAGGGGGTCTCTATATGGCTACACCTTC	.	TRBD1	TRBV6-6	TRBJ1-2
CASSLGGLAGVPNTDTQYF	TGTGCCAGCAGCTTAGGTGGGCTAGCGGGAGTCCCAAACACAGATACGCAGTATTTT	.	TRBD2	TRBV7-2	TRBJ2-3
CASSKVNRDSYNEQFF	TGTGCCAGCAGCAAAGTAAACCGGGACTCCTACAATGAGCAGTTCTTC	.	.	TRBV21-1	TRBJ2-1
CATSRGAGGAGTEAFF	TGTGCCACCAGCAGAGGAGCAGGGGGCGCTGGAACTGAAGCTTTCTTT	.	TRBD1	TRBV15	TRBJ1-1
CAITASLATQGVNVLTF	TGTGCCATCACTGCGAGCCTCGCCACACAGGGGGTCAACGTCCTGACTTTC	.	TRBD1	TRBV10-3	TRBJ2-6
CASSLGGSNYGYTF	TGTGCCAGCAGCTTAGGCGGTTCTAACTATGGCTACACCTTC	.	.	TRBV7-2	TRBJ1-2
CAISESRGAGELFF	TGTGCCATCAGTGAGTCCCGGGGGGCCGGGGAGCTGTTTTTT	.	TRBD2	TRBV10-3	TRBJ2-2
CASSYGGGGADTQYF	TGTGCCAGCAGTTACGGCGGAGGGGGGGCAGATACGCAGTATTTT	.	.	TRBV6-2/TRBV6-3	TRBJ2-3
CASSYPGEKLFF	TGTGCCAGCAGTTACCCCGGGGAAAAACTGTTTTTT	once	.	TRBV6-6	TRBJ1-4
CASSERESNQPQHF	TGTGCCAGCAGTGAACGGGAGTCGAATCAGCCCCAGCATTTT	.	.	TRBV25-1	TRBJ1-5
CASSAGTGGFEQYF	TGTGCCAGCAGTGCCGGGACAGGGGGGTTCGAGCAGTACTTC	.	TRBD1	TRBV5-6	TRBJ2-7
CASSTPGGLPYEQYF	TGTGCCAGTAGTACCCCGGGGGGGTTACCCTACGAGCAGTACTTC	.	TRBD2	TRBV19	TRBJ2-7
CATSQGTAYSYEQYF	TGTGCCACCAGTCAGGGGACAGCTTACTCCTACGAGCAGTACTTC	.	TRBD1	TRBV24-1	TRBJ2-7
CASSDRGPEQYF	TGTGCCAGCAGTGACCGCGGTCCCGAGCAGTACTTC	.	.	TRBV6-4	TRBJ2-7
CASKPGGQPQHF	TGTGCCAGCAAGCCAGGGGGCCAGCCCCAGCATTTT	once	TRBD1	TRBV6-5	TRBJ1-5
CASSEGPLGEKLFF	TGTGCCAGCAGTGAGGGCCCCTTGGGTGAAAAACTGTTTTTT	.	.	TRBV6-1	TRBJ1-4
CASSEARQNYGYTF	TGTGCCAGCAGTGAAGCGCGGCAGAACTATGGCTACACCTTC	.	.	TRBV6-1	TRBJ1-2
CASSMWGVVTGELFF	TGTGCCAGTAGTATGTGGGGGGTAGTAACCGGGGAGCTGTTTTTT	.	.	TRBV19	TRBJ2-2
CASSVGLAGNEQFF	TGTGCCAGCAGTGTCGGGCTAGCGGGGAATGAGCAGTTCTTC	.	TRBD2	TRBV2	TRBJ2-1
CASSQEGASGADTQYF	TGTGCCAGCAGCCAAGAAGGGGCTAGCGGGGCAGATACGCAGTATTTT	.	TRBD2	TRBV4-2	TRBJ2-3
CASSLAGSYEQYF	TGTGCCAGCAGTTTGGCGGGATCCTACGAGCAGTACTTC	once	.	TRBV12-3/TRBV12-4	TRBJ2-7
CAWTSGGDGNTIYF	TGTGCCTGGACCAGTGGGGGGGATGGAAACACCATATATTTT	.	.	TRBV30	TRBJ1-3
CATSTPRGTGDYGYTF	TGTGCCACCAGCACCCCTCGGGGTACCGGGGACTATGGCTACACCTTC	.	.	TRBV15	TRBJ1-2
CASSVGTGVYEQYF	TGTGCCAGCAGCGTGGGGACAGGGGTCTACGAGCAGTACTTC	few	TRBD1	TRBV9	TRBJ2-7
CASSPTGTIYEQYF	TGCGCCAGCAGCCCGACAGGGACCATCTACGAGCAGTACTTC	.	TRBD1	TRBV5-1	TRBJ2-7
CASSPRETPELFF	TGTGCCAGCAGCCCTCGGGAAACACCGGAGCTGTTTTTT	.	.	TRBV27	TRBJ2-2
CASSEGTSGGRDIQYF	TGTGCCAGCAGTGAAGGGACTAGCGGGGGCAGGGACATTCAGTACTTC	once	TRBD2	TRBV6-1	TRBJ2-4
CASSRGGYEQYF	TGTGCCAGCAGCCGGGGAGGCTACGAGCAGTACTTC	.	.	TRBV11-3	TRBJ2-7